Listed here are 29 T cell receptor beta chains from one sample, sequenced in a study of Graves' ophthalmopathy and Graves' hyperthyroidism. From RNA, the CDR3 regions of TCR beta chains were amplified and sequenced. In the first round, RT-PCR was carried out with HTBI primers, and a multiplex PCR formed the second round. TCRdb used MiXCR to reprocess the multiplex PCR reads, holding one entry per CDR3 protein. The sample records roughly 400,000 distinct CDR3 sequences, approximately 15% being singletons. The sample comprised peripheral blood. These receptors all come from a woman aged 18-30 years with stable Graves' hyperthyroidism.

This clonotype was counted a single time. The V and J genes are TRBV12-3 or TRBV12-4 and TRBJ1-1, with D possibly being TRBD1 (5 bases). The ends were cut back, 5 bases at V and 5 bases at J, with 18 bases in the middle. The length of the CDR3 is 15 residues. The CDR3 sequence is CASSPRDLGRTEAFF. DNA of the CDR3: TGTGCCAGCAGTCCACGGGACCTTGGGAGGACTGAAGCTTTCTTT.

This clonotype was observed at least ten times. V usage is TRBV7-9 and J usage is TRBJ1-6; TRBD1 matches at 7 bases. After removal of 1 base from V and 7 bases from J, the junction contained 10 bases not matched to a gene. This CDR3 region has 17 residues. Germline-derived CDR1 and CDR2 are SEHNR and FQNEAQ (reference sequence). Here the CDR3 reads CASSLDPPGQQNSPLHF. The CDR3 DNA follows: TGTGCCAGCAGCTTAGACCCACCGGGACAGCAAAATTCACCCCTCCACTTT.

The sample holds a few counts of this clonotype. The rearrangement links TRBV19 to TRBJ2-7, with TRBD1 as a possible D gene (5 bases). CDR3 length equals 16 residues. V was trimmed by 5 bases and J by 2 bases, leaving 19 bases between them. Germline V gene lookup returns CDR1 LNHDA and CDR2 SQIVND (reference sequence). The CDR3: CASSLFGHSPTYEQYF. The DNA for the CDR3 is TGTGCCAGTAGTCTGTTCGGACATAGCCCTACCTACGAGCAGTACTTC.

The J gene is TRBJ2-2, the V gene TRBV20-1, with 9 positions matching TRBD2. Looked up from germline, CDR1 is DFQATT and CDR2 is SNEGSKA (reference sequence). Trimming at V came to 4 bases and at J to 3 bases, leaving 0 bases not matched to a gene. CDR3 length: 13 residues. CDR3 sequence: CSAIAGDTGELFF. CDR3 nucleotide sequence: TGCAGTGCTATAGCGGGGGACACCGGGGAGCTGTTTTTT.

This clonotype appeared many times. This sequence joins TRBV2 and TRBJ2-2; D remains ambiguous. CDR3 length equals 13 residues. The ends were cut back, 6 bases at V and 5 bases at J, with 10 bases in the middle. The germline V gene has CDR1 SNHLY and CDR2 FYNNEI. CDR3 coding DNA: TGTGCCAGCAGCCTTAAGCTAACCGGGGAGCTGTTTTTT. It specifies CASSLKLTGELFF.

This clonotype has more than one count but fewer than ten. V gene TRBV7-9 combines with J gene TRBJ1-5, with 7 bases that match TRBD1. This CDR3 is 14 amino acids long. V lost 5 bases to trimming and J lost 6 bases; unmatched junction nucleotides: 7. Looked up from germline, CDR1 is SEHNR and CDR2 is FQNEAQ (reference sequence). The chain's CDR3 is CASSRTGEVQPQHF. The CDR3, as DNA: TGTGCCAGCAGCAGAACAGGGGAGGTTCAGCCCCAGCATTTT.

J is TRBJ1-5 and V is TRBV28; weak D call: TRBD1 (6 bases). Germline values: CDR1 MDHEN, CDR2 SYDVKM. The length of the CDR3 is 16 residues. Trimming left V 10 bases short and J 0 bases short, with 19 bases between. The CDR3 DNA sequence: TGTGCCACCGAATTACCAGGGGATTATAGCAATCAGCCCCAGCATTTT. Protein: CATELPGDYSNQPQHF.

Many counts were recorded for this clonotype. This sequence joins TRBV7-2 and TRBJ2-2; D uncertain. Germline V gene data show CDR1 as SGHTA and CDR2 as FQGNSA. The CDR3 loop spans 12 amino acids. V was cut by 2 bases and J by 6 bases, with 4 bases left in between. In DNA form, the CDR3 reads TGTGCCAGCAGCTTAAGCCCCGGGGAGCTGTTTTTT. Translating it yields CASSLSPGELFF.

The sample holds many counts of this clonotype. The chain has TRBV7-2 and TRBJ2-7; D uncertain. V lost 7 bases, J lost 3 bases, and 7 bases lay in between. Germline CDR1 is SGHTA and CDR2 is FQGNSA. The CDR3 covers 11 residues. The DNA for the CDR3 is TGTGCCAGCACCCAAGGCTACGAGCAGTACTTC. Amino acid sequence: CASTQGYEQYF.

CDR3 sequence: CASGTDLESTEAFF. The CDR3 region has the DNA TGTGCTAGTGGGACCGACCTGGAGAGCACTGAAGCTTTCTTT. This chain links TRBV12-5 with TRBJ1-1, with D hard to call. V was shortened by 6 bases and J by 4 bases, with 15 bases between the two germline ends. Germline values: CDR1 LGHNT, CDR2 FRNRAP. There are 14 residues in the CDR3.

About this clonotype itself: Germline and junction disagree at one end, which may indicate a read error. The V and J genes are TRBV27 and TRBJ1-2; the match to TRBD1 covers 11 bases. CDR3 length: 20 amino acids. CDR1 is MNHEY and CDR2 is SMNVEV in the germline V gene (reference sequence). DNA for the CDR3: TGTGCCAGCAGATTATCCCGGGATTGGACAGGGGGCAACACCCACTATGGCTACAGCTTC. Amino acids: CASRLSRDWTGGNTHYGYSF.

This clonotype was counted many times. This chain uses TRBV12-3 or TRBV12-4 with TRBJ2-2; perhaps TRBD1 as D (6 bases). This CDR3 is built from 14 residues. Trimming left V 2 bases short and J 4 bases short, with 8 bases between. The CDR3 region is CASSLRQVTGELFF. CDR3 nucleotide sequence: TGTGCCAGCAGTTTACGACAGGTCACCGGGGAGCTGTTTTTT.

The CDR3 DNA follows: TGTGCCAGCAGCTCCGGACAAGCCAGGGTAGAGGGGGCTTTCTTT. Its protein is CASSSGQARVEGAFF. This chain links TRBV11-2 with TRBJ1-1; TRBD1 might be the D (5 bases). CDR1 is SGHAT and CDR2 is FQNNGV in the germline V gene. The CDR3 totals 15 residues. V was cut by 4 bases and J by 11 bases, with 23 bases left in between.

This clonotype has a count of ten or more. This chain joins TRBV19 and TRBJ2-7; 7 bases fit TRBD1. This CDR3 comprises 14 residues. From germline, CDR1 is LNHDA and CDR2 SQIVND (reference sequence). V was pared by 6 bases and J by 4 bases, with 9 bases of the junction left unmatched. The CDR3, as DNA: TGTGCCAGTAGCATAAGGGGGCCTCAATACGAGCAGTACTTC. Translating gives CASSIRGPQYEQYF.

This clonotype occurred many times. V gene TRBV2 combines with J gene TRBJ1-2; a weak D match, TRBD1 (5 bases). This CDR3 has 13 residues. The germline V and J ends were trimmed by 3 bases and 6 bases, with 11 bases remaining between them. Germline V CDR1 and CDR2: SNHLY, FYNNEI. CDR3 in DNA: TGTGCCAGCAGTGACGGGGACCTCGATGGCTACACCTTC. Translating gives CASSDGDLDGYTF.

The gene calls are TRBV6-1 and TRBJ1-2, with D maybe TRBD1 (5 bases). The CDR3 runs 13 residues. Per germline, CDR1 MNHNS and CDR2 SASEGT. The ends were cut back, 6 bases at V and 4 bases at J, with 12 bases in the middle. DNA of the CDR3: TGTGCCAGCAGCCCGGAGGGGCCCTATGGCTACACCTTC. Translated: CASSPEGPYGYTF.

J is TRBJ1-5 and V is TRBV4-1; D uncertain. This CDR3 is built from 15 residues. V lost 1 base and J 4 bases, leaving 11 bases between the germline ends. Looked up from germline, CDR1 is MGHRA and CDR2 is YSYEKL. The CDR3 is CASSQVPGLNQPQHF. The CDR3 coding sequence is TGCGCCAGCAGCCAAGTCCCAGGCCTTAATCAGCCCCAGCATTTT.

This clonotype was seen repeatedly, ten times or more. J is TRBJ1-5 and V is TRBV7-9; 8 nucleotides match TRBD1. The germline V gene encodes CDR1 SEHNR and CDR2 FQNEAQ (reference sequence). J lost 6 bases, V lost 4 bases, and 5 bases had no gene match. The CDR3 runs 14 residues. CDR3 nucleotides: TGTGCCAGCAGCTCCGACAGGGGAGGTCAGCCCCAGCATTTT. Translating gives CASSSDRGGQPQHF.

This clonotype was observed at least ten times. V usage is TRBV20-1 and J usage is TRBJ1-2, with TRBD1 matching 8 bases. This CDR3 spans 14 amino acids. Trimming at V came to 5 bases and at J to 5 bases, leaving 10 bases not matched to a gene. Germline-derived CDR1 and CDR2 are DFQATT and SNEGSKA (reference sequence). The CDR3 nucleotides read TGCAGTGCTGTCTCGACAGGGGAGGTTTATGGCTACACCTTC. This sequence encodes CSAVSTGEVYGYTF.

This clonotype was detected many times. The CDR3 reads CATSREKGLIYGYTF. In DNA, the CDR3 is TGTGCCACCAGCAGAGAAAAGGGGCTAATCTATGGCTACACCTTC. The chain uses TRBV15 and TRBJ1-2; D possibly corresponds to TRBD1 (5 bases). The germline gives CDR1 LNHNV, CDR2 YYDKDF (reference sequence). The germline V and J ends were trimmed by 0 bases and 4 bases, with 12 bases remaining between them. This CDR3 has 15 residues.

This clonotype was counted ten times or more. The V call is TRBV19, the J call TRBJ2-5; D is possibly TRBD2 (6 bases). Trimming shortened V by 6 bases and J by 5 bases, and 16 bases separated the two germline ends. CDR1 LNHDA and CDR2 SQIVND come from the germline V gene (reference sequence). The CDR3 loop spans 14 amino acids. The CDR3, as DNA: TGTGCCAGTAGATCCTGGGGGGAGAGGGAGACCCAGTACTTC. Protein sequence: CASRSWGERETQYF. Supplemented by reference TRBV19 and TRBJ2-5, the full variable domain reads DGGITQSPKYLFRKEGQNVTLSCEQNLNHDAMYWYRQDPGQGLRLIYYSQIVNDFQKGDIAEGYSVSREKKESFPLTVTSAQKNPTAFYLCASRSWGERETQYFGPGTRLLVL.

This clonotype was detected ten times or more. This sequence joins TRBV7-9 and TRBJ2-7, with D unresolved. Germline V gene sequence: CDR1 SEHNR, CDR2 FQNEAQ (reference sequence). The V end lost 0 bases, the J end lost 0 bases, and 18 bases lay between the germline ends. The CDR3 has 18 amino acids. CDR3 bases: TGTGCCAGCAGCTTAGCCGGTAGTCTCTCCCCCCTCTCCTACGAGCAGTACTTC. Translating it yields CASSLAGSLSPLSYEQYF.

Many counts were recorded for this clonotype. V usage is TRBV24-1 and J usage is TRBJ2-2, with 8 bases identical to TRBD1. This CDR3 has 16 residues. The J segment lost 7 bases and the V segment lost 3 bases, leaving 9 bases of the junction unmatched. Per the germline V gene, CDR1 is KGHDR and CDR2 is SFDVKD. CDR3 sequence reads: CATSDRQGLGIGELFF. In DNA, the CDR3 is TGTGCCACCAGTGATAGACAGGGGCTTGGAATCGGGGAGCTGTTTTTT.

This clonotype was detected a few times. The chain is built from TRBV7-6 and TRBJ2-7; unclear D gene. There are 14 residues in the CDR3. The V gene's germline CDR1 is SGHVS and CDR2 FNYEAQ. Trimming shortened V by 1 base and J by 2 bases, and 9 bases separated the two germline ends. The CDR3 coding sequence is TGTGCCAGCAGCTTAGTCGGCTTAACCTACGAGCAGTACTTC. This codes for CASSLVGLTYEQYF. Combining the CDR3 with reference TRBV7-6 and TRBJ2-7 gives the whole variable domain GAGVSQSPRYKVTKRGQDVALRCDPISGHVSLYWYRQALGQGPEFLTYFNYEAQQDKSGLPNDRFSAERPEGSISTLTIQRTEQRDSAMYRCASSLVGLTYEQYFGPGTRLTVT.

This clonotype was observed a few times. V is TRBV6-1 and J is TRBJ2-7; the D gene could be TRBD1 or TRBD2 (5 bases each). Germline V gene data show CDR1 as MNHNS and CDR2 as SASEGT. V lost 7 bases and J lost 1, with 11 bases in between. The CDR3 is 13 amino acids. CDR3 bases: TGTGCCAGCACTCGGGACGCTTCCTACGAGCAGTACTTC. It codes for CASTRDASYEQYF.

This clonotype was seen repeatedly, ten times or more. The CDR3 loop is CASSIDPISLQAKNIQYF. The CDR3 nucleotides read TGTGCCAGTAGTATAGATCCCATTTCCCTCCAGGCCAAAAACATTCAGTACTTC. The chain couples TRBV19 to TRBJ2-4; D is uncertain. Germline values: CDR1 LNHDA, CDR2 SQIVND (reference sequence). Trimming stripped 0 bases from V and 1 base from J, with 16 bases between. CDR3 length equals 18 residues.

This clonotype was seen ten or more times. The DNA for the CDR3 is TGTGCCAGCAGCTCCCTGGGACTAGCGGGGAATCTAGCCAAAAACATTCAGTACTTC. Translating gives CASSSLGLAGNLAKNIQYF. The chain uses TRBV11-2 and TRBJ2-4; the match to TRBD2 covers 13 bases. V lost 4 bases, J lost 0 bases, and 9 bases stayed unmatched. CDR3 size: 19 residues. Germline CDR1 is SGHAT and CDR2 is FQNNGV. The full variable domain, its missing parts supplied by reference TRBV11-2 and TRBJ2-4, is EAGVAQSPRYKIIEKRQSVAFWCNPISGHATLYWYQQILGQGPKLLIQFQNNGVVDDSQLPKDRFSAERLKGVDSTLKIQPAKLEDSAVYLCASSSLGLAGNLAKNIQYFGAGTRLSVL.

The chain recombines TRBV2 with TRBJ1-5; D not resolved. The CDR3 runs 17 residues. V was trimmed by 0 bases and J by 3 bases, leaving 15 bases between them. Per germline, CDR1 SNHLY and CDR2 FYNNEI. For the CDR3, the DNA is TGTGCCAGCAGTGAAGCGCTTGGAGGGCCCGACAATCAGCCCCAGCATTTT. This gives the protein CASSEALGGPDNQPQHF. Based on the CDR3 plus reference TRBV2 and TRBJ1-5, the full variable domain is EPEVTQTPSHQVTQMGQEVILRCVPISNHLYFYWYRQILGQKVEFLVSFYNNEISEKSEIFDDQFSVERPDGSNFTLKIRSTKLEDSAMYFCASSEALGGPDNQPQHFGDGTRLSIL.

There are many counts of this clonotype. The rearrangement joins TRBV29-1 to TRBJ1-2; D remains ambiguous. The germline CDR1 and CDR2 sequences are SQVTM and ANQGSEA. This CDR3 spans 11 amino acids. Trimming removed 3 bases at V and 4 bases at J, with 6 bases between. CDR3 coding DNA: TGCAGCGTTGACATAACCTATGGCTACACCTTC. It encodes CSVDITYGYTF.